This TCR beta chain was identified in a study of cytomegalovirus exposure and HLA in healthy donors. Study-level background: Most genotyped donors, 65% to 85% of about 400, had Caucasian-associated genetic ancestry.

Study-level findings and limits: Later analysis showed most CMV-associated TCR beta chains appearing HLA-restricted.

The PCR contained 60 Vbeta and 13 Jbeta primers. Produced via immunoSEQ multiplex PCR; TCRdb's table is partial and in-frame only. The sample lists under 150,000 clones, more than 80% occurring once. Regarding this clone: What it binds is unknown.

V dropped 6 bases and J dropped 0; count of bases not matched to a gene: 5. This CDR3 has 16 amino acids. Germline V gene data show CDR1 as MNHNY and CDR2 as SVGAGI (reference sequence). Donors were ostensibly healthy at sampling, although undocumented immune exposures were probable. The V call is TRBV6-6, the J call TRBJ2-6; 7 nucleotides match TRBD1. Sequencing input: PBMCs. This TCR was sampled from a woman aged 25 to 39 in good health and CMV-seropositive. CDR3 sequence: CASSRRDSSGANVLTF. DNA for the CDR3: TGTGCCAGCAGCCGCCGGGACAGCTCTGGGGCCAACGTCCTGACTTTC.